A single sample gave rise to the 13 T cell receptor beta chains below, sequenced in a study of blood T cell repertoires in COVID-19. The method was immunoSEQ multiplex PCR; TCRdb's version includes in-frame clones alone and lacks a portion of them. The data contain about 110,000 clones, approximately 80% of them seen just once; the ten biggest clones take up roughly 4%. Material for sequencing was peripheral blood. These receptors were obtained from a woman in her 70s with acute or convalescent COVID-19.

The chain recombines TRBV7-9 with TRBJ1-6, with TRBD1 matching over 11 bases. CDR1 is SEHNR, CDR2 FQNEAQ, per germline (reference sequence). V gave up 1 base and J gave up 7 bases; unmatched junction bases: 6. This CDR3 region has 17 residues. CDR3 in amino acids: CASSLVLGQGGNSPLHF. The CDR3 nucleotides are TGTGCCAGCAGCTTAGTTTTGGGACAGGGGGGGAATTCACCCCTCCACTTT.

This sequence joins TRBV18 and TRBJ1-4; D is unclear. CDR3 length equals 13 residues. Germline V gene lookup returns CDR1 KGHSH and CDR2 LQKENI. V lost 6 bases, J lost 8 bases, and 13 bases lay in between. As DNA, the CDR3 is TGTGCCAGCTCCCCCTACCCGGTCGAAAAACTGTTTTTT. Amino acids: CASSPYPVEKLFF.

The rearrangement links TRBV28 to TRBJ2-4; TRBD1 is a possible D gene (7 bases). Germline V gene lookup returns CDR1 MDHEN and CDR2 SYDVKM. CDR3 size: 16 residues. V was pared by 5 bases and J by 3 bases, with 17 bases between. CDR3 sequence: CASSTRQGLGKNIQYF. In nucleotides, the CDR3 is TGTGCCAGCAGTACCCGACAGGGACTTGGCAAAAACATTCAGTACTTC. The full variable domain, completed using reference TRBV28 and TRBJ2-4, is DVKVTQSSRYLVKRTGEKVFLECVQDMDHENMFWYRQDPGLGLRLIYFSYDVKMKEKGDIPEGYSVSREKKERFSLILESASTNQTSMYLCASSTRQGLGKNIQYFGAGTRLSVL.

This chain links TRBV10-3 with TRBJ1-2; D is ambiguous. Germline CDR1 ENHRY, CDR2 SYGVKD. V was trimmed by 2 bases and J by 5 bases, leaving 6 bases between them. The CDR3 is 12 residues long. In nucleotides, the CDR3 is TGTGCCATCAGTGAGGGGCGATATGGCTACACCTTC. Translating it yields CAISEGRYGYTF.

This chain connects TRBV19 to TRBJ1-5; 9 bases fit TRBD1. CDR1 and CDR2 (germline): LNHDA, SQIVND (reference sequence). Losses at the gene ends were 5 bases for V and 6 bases for J; bases not matched to a gene: 8. The CDR3 is 15 amino acids. The CDR3 DNA reads as TGTGCCAGTAGTCCGGGACAGGGCCCAAGTCAGCCCCAGCATTTT. It specifies CASSPGQGPSQPQHF.

The V gene is TRBV4-1, the J gene TRBJ2-5; maybe TRBD1 (5 bases). Between the trimmed V and J ends, which lost 1 base and 2 bases, there was a span of 8 bases. Looked up from germline, CDR1 is MGHRA and CDR2 is YSYEKL. This CDR3 is 14 amino acids long. The CDR3 sequence is CASSQGGEQETQYF. Written as DNA, the CDR3 is TGCGCCAGCAGCCAAGGGGGCGAACAAGAGACCCAGTACTTC.

The rearrangement links TRBV10-3 to TRBJ2-2; TRBD2 is a possible D gene (7 bases). The CDR3 contains 17 residues. The V and J ends lost 10 bases and 4 bases respectively, with 25 bases between them. The germline V gene encodes CDR1 ENHRY and CDR2 SYGVKD. The chain's CDR3 is CATRGSGGNSSTGELFF. CDR3 DNA sequence: TGTGCCACCAGAGGGTCGGGGGGCAACAGCAGCACCGGGGAGCTGTTTTTT.

The chain joins TRBV18 to TRBJ1-1; tentative D call: TRBD1 (6 bases). V was pared by 3 bases and J by 3 bases, with 17 bases between. The CDR3 sequence is 16 residues long. The germline CDR1 and CDR2 sequences are KGHSH and LQKENI. The CDR3: CASSPQLQGRDTEAFF. The CDR3 region has the DNA TGTGCCAGCTCACCTCAACTGCAGGGGAGGGACACTGAAGCTTTCTTT.

V gene TRBV4-1 combines with J gene TRBJ2-7; 11 bases are a match to TRBD1. CDR3 length: 16 amino acids. V was clipped by 0 bases and J by 7 bases; unmatched bases: 8. Germline V gene lookup returns CDR1 MGHRA and CDR2 YSYEKL. DNA of the CDR3: TGCGCCAGCAGCCAAGATGGGGGACAGGGGGTAAGTGAGCAGTACTTC. Encoded protein: CASSQDGGQGVSEQYF.

The CDR3 is CASHQGTDATLHF. The CDR3 region has the DNA TGTGCCAGCCACCAGGGGACAGATGCAACCCTCCACTTT. The chain employs TRBV27 and TRBJ1-6, with 7 bases identical to TRBD1. Germline assignment: CDR1 MNHEY and CDR2 SMNVEV (reference sequence). Losses at the gene ends were 8 bases for V and 14 bases for J; bases not matched to a gene: 12. The CDR3 consists of 13 residues.

J is TRBJ2-7 and V is TRBV7-2; a possible D gene is TRBD2 (5 bases). This CDR3 comprises 14 residues. Germline-derived CDR1 and CDR2 are SGHTA and FQGNSA. Between the trimmed V and J ends, which lost 4 bases and 2 bases, there was a span of 12 bases. CDR3 region: CASSYDSSTYEQYV. The CDR3 DNA reads TGTGCCAGCAGCTACGATTCTAGCACCTACGAGCAGTACGTC.

This sequence joins TRBV7-8 and TRBJ1-5; 9 nucleotides agree with TRBD1. The V gene end was trimmed by 3 bases and the J gene end by 5 bases; junction bases not matched to a gene: 8. Germline V gene sequence: CDR1 SGHVS, CDR2 FQNEAQ. The CDR3 has 16 residues. The chain's CDR3 is CASSFTPGQGDQPQHF. In DNA, the CDR3 is TGTGCCAGCAGCTTTACTCCGGGACAGGGCGATCAGCCCCAGCATTTT.

This chain joins TRBV6-1 and TRBJ2-1; 8 bases line up with TRBD2. Germline V gives CDR1 MNHNS, CDR2 SASEGT. The V and J ends lost 2 bases and 15 bases, in that order; junction bases with no gene match: 18. This CDR3 is 16 amino acids long. The CDR3 protein is CASSETTSGTRIRPFF. The CDR3 DNA follows: TGTGCCAGCAGTGAAACAACTAGCGGTACCCGCATTCGCCCGTTCTTC.